Below, 6 T cell receptor beta chains from the same sample are listed, as sequenced in a study of cytomegalovirus exposure and HLA in healthy donors. Sequencing was performed with immunoSEQ multiplex PCR; in TCRdb, only in-frame clones are kept and a portion is missing. Here the sample spans about 220,000 clones, 87% being singletons. The sequenced sample was PBMCs. Every receptor here comes from a man aged 18 to 30 in good health and CMV-seronegative.

This clone has only a few counts. The chain combines TRBV28 with TRBJ2-7; the match to TRBD2 covers 7 bases. The CDR3 contains 13 residues. Looked up from germline, CDR1 is MDHEN and CDR2 is SYDVKM. Trimming at V came to 10 bases and at J to 3 bases, leaving 9 bases not matched to a gene. CDR3 coding DNA: TGTGCCACCGGGGAGGGTTTATTCTACGAGCAGTACTTC. Protein product: CATGEGLFYEQYF.

In DNA, the CDR3 is TGCAGCGTCGAGCGGGAACCCACAGATACGCAGTATTTT. This translates into CSVEREPTDTQYF. The chain joins TRBV29-1 to TRBJ2-3, with TRBD2 identical over 7 bases. Losses at the gene ends were 6 bases for V and 2 bases for J; bases not matched to a gene: 5. The CDR3 totals 13 residues. From germline, CDR1 is SQVTM and CDR2 ANQGSEA.

This chain connects TRBV7-7 to TRBJ2-2; D gene ambiguous. CDR1 and CDR2 from the germline V gene are SSHAT and FNYEAQ (reference sequence). V lost 5 bases to trimming and J lost 4 bases, with 5 bases between them. The CDR3 length is 12 residues. The CDR3 loop reads CASSHSTGELFF. The CDR3, as DNA: TGTGCCAGCAGCCATTCCACCGGGGAGCTGTTTTTT.

This chain joins TRBV29-1 and TRBJ2-1; no definite D call. V shed 8 bases and J shed 6 bases, with 11 bases lying between them. The germline CDR1 and CDR2 sequences are SQVTM and ANQGSEA. This CDR3 region has 11 residues. Here the CDR3 DNA reads TGCAGCCCCGCACTACCCAATGAGCAGTTCTTC. Its protein product is CSPALPNEQFF.

This chain connects TRBV4-3 to TRBJ2-5; perhaps TRBD1 as D (6 bases). V lost 0 bases, J lost 4 bases, and 9 bases lay in between. Germline loops: CDR1 LGHNA, CDR2 YSLEER. The CDR3 is 14 amino acids. CDR3 in amino acids: CASSQDLRGETQYF. The CDR3 DNA reads TGCGCCAGCAGCCAAGACCTCAGGGGAGAGACCCAGTACTTC.

The V call is TRBV6-5, the J call TRBJ1-1; no firm D call. The germline V and J ends were trimmed by 8 bases and 7 bases, with 20 bases remaining between them. CDR1 is MNHEY and CDR2 is SVGAGI in the germline V gene. This CDR3 has 14 amino acids. The CDR3 DNA reads TGTGCCAGCCGCTCCGGACCCCGAGGAGGTGAAGCTTTCTTT. It encodes CASRSGPRGGEAFF.